This T cell receptor (beta chain) was sequenced for a study of early T cells in non-severe SARS-CoV-2 infection. TCRdb re-called the 5' RACE reads through MiXCR, storing one row per CDR3 protein. The sample carries around 82,000 distinct CDR3 sequences, 11% recorded once. Many counts were recorded for this clonotype. CDR3 length: 16 residues. With 0 bases clipped from V and 2 bases from J, the junction kept 3 bases outside the gene matches. Germline CDR1 MNHEY, CDR2 SMNVEV (reference sequence). Sequenced material: whole blood. This clonotype originated in an adult who was a healthcare worker with PCR-confirmed SARS-CoV-2 infection or an uninfected control (not recorded which). V gene TRBV27 combines with J gene TRBJ2-2; TRBD1 matches 7 bases. The CDR3 sequence: CASSLSGGANTGELFF. CDR3 bases: TGTGCCAGCAGTTTATCAGGGGGCGCTAACACCGGGGAGCTGTTTTTT.